What follows are 30 T cell receptor beta chains derived from one specimen sequenced in a study of blood T cell repertoires in COVID-19. Repertoires were generated with immunoSEQ multiplex PCR, while TCRdb's copy carries only in-frame clones and drops some. The sample has approximately 330,000 clones; 85% to 90% are singletons. The sequencing input was PBMCs or T cells enriched from blood (not recorded which). These receptors were obtained from a woman under 40 who had recovered from COVID-19.

To note about this clone: A junction boundary mismatches the germline segment, possibly from a read error. CDR3 region: CASSSPGQGLIFF. The CDR3 DNA sequence: TGTGCCAGCAGCTCCCCAGGCCAGGGGCTTATCTTTTTT. The genes are TRBV7-2 and TRBJ1-6, with TRBD1 as a possible D gene (6 bases). In germline, CDR1 is SGHTA, CDR2 FQGNSA. There are 13 residues in the CDR3.

This clone was detected only a few times. V and J are TRBV27 and TRBJ1-1; 9 bases fit TRBD1. Unmatched junction bases numbered 5, after V lost 0 bases and J lost 3 bases. CDR3 length: 16 amino acids. CDR1 and CDR2 (germline): MNHEY, SMNVEV (reference sequence). The CDR3 DNA follows: TGTGCCAGCAGTTTATCCTGGGACAGGGTGGACACTGAAGCTTTCTTT. This encodes CASSLSWDRVDTEAFF.

J is TRBJ2-7 and V is TRBV4-3; 11 bases agree with TRBD1. The V gene end was trimmed by 0 bases and the J gene end by 3 bases; junction bases not matched to a gene: 4. The CDR3 covers 16 residues. Germline CDR1 LGHNA, CDR2 YSLEER. In DNA, the CDR3 is TGCGCCAGCAGCCAAGATTCGGGACAGGGGGTCTACGAGCAGTACTTC. Amino acid sequence: CASSQDSGQGVYEQYF.

A remark on this clone: One end of the junction does not line up with germline, which may come from a read error. This rearrangement joins TRBV7-9 to TRBJ2-3; weak D call: TRBD2 (6 bases). Germline CDR1 is SEHNR and CDR2 is FQNEAQ (reference sequence). The CDR3 runs to 16 residues. This chain's CDR3 is CASSLAGSRGTDTQYF. CDR3 in DNA: TGTGCCAGCAGCCTAGCCGGGAGTCGGGGCACAGATACGCAGTATTTT.

Details on this clone: A read error may produce the germline difference seen at one junction end. The V call is TRBV10-1, the J call TRBJ2-1; possibly TRBD1 for D (5 bases). This CDR3 is built from 11 residues. CDR1 and CDR2 from the germline V gene are WNHNN and SYGVQD (reference sequence). For the CDR3, the DNA is TGCACCAGATACCCAGGGAATGAGCAGTTCTTC. Protein sequence: CTRYPGNEQFF.

V gene TRBV28 combines with J gene TRBJ1-2, with D maybe TRBD1 (5 bases). The CDR3 covers 13 residues. Deletions cut 2 bases from V and 5 bases from J, with 9 bases between. The germline gives CDR1 MDHEN, CDR2 SYDVKM. This CDR3 reads CASSLRGWYGYTF. The DNA of the CDR3 is TGTGCCAGCAGTTTAAGGGGATGGTATGGCTACACCTTC.

This sequence joins TRBV3-1 (or the pseudogene TRBV3-2) and TRBJ2-7; a possible D gene is TRBD2 (6 bases). This CDR3 is built from 13 residues. Germline V gene data show CDR1 as LGHDT and CDR2 as YNNKEL (reference sequence). V lost 3 bases and J lost 3, with 9 bases in between. The CDR3 nucleotides are TGTGCCAGCAGCCACGACGGGGGCTACGAGCAGTACTTC. Its translation: CASSHDGGYEQYF.

The J gene is TRBJ2-1, the V gene TRBV4-3; the match to TRBD1 covers 7 bases. V was pared by 5 bases and J by 9 bases, with 4 bases of the junction left unmatched. This CDR3 region has 12 residues. Germline lookup yields CDR1 LGHNA and CDR2 YSLEER. In nucleotides, the CDR3 is TGCGCCAGCAGCGAAGGGGGCGGTGAGCAGTTCTTC. This gives the protein CASSEGGGEQFF.

This chain connects TRBV4-1 to TRBJ2-5; 8 bases are a match to TRBD2. Germline loops: CDR1 MGHRA, CDR2 YSYEKL. J gave up 3 bases and V 8 bases, and 11 bases lay outside the gene matches. The CDR3 spans 15 residues. This CDR3 is CASAEREWWEETQYF. The CDR3 nucleotides are TGCGCCAGCGCCGAGCGGGAGTGGTGGGAAGAGACCCAGTACTTC.

The gene calls are TRBV10-3 and TRBJ2-7; 12 bases align to TRBD2. Germline V gene lookup returns CDR1 ENHRY and CDR2 SYGVKD. CDR3 length: 15 amino acids. J was trimmed by 7 bases and V by 10 bases; bases with no gene match: 14. The CDR3 region is CATSRLAGAAGEQYF. The CDR3 coding sequence is TGTGCCACCTCACGACTAGCGGGAGCGGCGGGGGAGCAGTACTTC.

The rearrangement uses TRBV27 and TRBJ2-7; 10 bases agree with TRBD2. Per the germline V gene, CDR1 is MNHEY and CDR2 is SMNVEV (reference sequence). Trimming removed 3 bases from V and 1 base from J; junction bases left unmatched: 3. The CDR3 sequence is 15 residues long. CDR3 coding DNA: TGTGCCAGCAGTTTTGGACTAGCGGAATCCTACGAGCAGTACTTC. Amino acids: CASSFGLAESYEQYF.

This chain uses TRBV5-1 with TRBJ1-3; 7 bases are shared with TRBD1. Trimming removed 1 base from V and 3 bases from J; junction bases left unmatched: 10. This CDR3 is 17 amino acids long. Germline V gene data show CDR1 as SGHRS and CDR2 as YFSETQ. The chain's CDR3 is CASSLSEPGGYGNTIYF. In nucleotides, the CDR3 is TGCGCCAGCAGCTTGTCGGAACCAGGGGGATATGGAAACACCATATATTTT.

V and J are TRBV29-1 and TRBJ2-7; 8 nucleotides match TRBD2. The CDR3 loop spans 13 amino acids. Germline-derived CDR1 and CDR2 are SQVTM and ANQGSEA. J gave up 7 bases and V 5 bases, and 10 bases lay outside the gene matches. CDR3: CSVWGEREFEQYF. The DNA for the CDR3 is TGCAGCGTTTGGGGCGAGCGGGAGTTTGAGCAGTACTTC.

The V and J genes are TRBV21-1 and TRBJ2-2; the table's D gene call, TRBD1, was not cross checked with the DNA. TRBV21-1 is a pseudogene. The CDR3 spans 17 residues. The CDR3 region has the DNA TGTGCCAGCAGCAAAGCCAAGGAGAGGGGGCGAATCGGGGAGCTGTTTTTT. It codes for CASSKAKERGRIGELFF.

This sequence joins TRBV7-9 and TRBJ2-1, with a weak D call TRBD2 (5 bases). The CDR3 extends over 19 amino acids. Trimming pared 0 bases from V and 4 bases from J, leaving 22 bases between. CDR1 is SEHNR and CDR2 is FQNEAQ in the germline V gene (reference sequence). The CDR3 DNA reads TGTGCCAGCAGCTTAGCCATCACTAGTGGGAGAGGGTCATACAATGAGCAGTTCTTC. This sequence encodes CASSLAITSGRGSYNEQFF.

Points on this clone: The germline gene is not matched at one end of the junction; a read error may be the cause. The J gene is TRBJ1-4, the V gene TRBV27; D is perhaps TRBD1 (6 bases). CDR3 size: 16 residues. CDR1 is MNHEY and CDR2 is SMNVEV in the germline V gene (reference sequence). The CDR3 protein is CVSSLFVRGQSEKLFF. The CDR3 DNA sequence: TGTGTCAGCAGTTTATTTGTGCGGGGGCAAAGTGAAAAACTGTTTTTT.

This clone was found once. The V and J genes are TRBV27 and TRBJ2-1; TRBD2 aligns across 13 bases. The CDR3 consists of 15 residues. Germline values: CDR1 MNHEY, CDR2 SMNVEV (reference sequence). V was clipped by 6 bases and J by 7 bases; unmatched bases: 6. The CDR3 DNA reads TGTGCCAGCAGCCCTGGACTAGCGGGAGCAAATGAGCAGTTCTTC. As protein: CASSPGLAGANEQFF.

The chain's CDR3 is CAIQGSNTGELFF. In nucleotides, the CDR3 is TGTGCCATACAGGGGTCCAACACCGGGGAGCTGTTTTTT. The chain combines TRBV10-3 with TRBJ2-2; TRBD1 aligns across 7 bases. CDR1 ENHRY and CDR2 SYGVKD come from the germline V gene. V was clipped by 9 bases and J by 2 bases; unmatched bases: 3. The CDR3 loop spans 13 amino acids.

This chain uses TRBV7-9 with TRBJ2-1, with 12 bases aligning to TRBD2. CDR3 length: 18 residues. The J segment lost 5 bases and the V segment lost 1 base, leaving 9 bases of the junction unmatched. CDR1 and CDR2 (germline): SEHNR, FQNEAQ (reference sequence). CDR3 region: CASSLGAGGLAGNNEQFF. Written as DNA, the CDR3 is TGTGCCAGCAGCTTAGGCGCCGGCGGACTAGCGGGAAACAATGAGCAGTTCTTC.

The chain couples TRBV11-2 to TRBJ2-7; D call uncertain. The CDR3 is made up of 13 amino acids. V lost 5 bases and J lost 7, with 15 bases in between. In germline, CDR1 is SGHAT, CDR2 FQNNGV. The DNA of the CDR3 is TGTGCCAGCAGCCCCCGATTGAGAATAGAGCAGTACTTC. Its protein is CASSPRLRIEQYF.

The J gene is TRBJ2-1, the V gene TRBV7-6; D perhaps matches TRBD2 (5 bases). V was shortened by 5 bases and J by 3 bases, with 14 bases between the two germline ends. The CDR3 is made up of 15 amino acids. Germline V gives CDR1 SGHVS, CDR2 FNYEAQ. In DNA form, the CDR3 reads TGTGCCAGCAGCGACCCACCCGGAGGCTACAATGAGCAGTTCTTC. This sequence encodes CASSDPPGGYNEQFF.

The table lists this clone with a count of one. The rearrangement uses TRBV9 and TRBJ2-1, with TRBD2 matching 7 bases. Germline loops: CDR1 SGDLS, CDR2 YYNGEE. V was clipped by 3 bases and J by 6 bases; unmatched bases: 3. The CDR3 has 13 residues. The DNA for the CDR3 is TGTGCCAGCAGCGCGGGACTAATCAATGAGCAGTTCTTC. Protein sequence: CASSAGLINEQFF.

The chain combines TRBV18 with TRBJ1-1, with D possibly TRBD1 on 5 matching bases. In germline, CDR1 is KGHSH, CDR2 LQKENI. Trimming shortened V by 4 bases and J by 5 bases, and 17 bases separated the two germline ends. The CDR3 runs to 15 residues. The CDR3 spells CASSRLGGAETEAFF. CDR3 nucleotides: TGTGCCAGCTCACGTTTGGGAGGGGCTGAGACTGAAGCTTTCTTT.

This chain joins TRBV18 and TRBJ1-1; D possibly corresponds to TRBD1 (5 bases). With 4 bases removed from V and 4 bases from J, the gap between germline ends came to 13 bases. There are 14 residues in the CDR3. The germline CDR1 and CDR2 sequences are KGHSH and LQKENI. CDR3 DNA: TGTGCCAGCTCACTAGACAGTCAAGGCACTGAAGCTTTCTTT. Its protein is CASSLDSQGTEAFF.

The chain joins TRBV19 to TRBJ1-2, with D possibly matching TRBD1 (5 bases). CDR3 length equals 14 residues. Germline CDR1 and CDR2: LNHDA and SQIVND (reference sequence). V shed 9 bases and J shed 4 bases, with 18 bases lying between them. In DNA, the CDR3 is TGTGCCAGCCGGAACCAGGGTCTCCCCTATGGCTACACCTTC. Its protein is CASRNQGLPYGYTF.

The rearrangement joins TRBV30 to TRBJ2-2; D may be TRBD2 (6 bases). Trimming cost V 5 bases and J 6 bases, with 10 bases left between them. Germline lookup yields CDR1 GTSNPN and CDR2 SVGIG (reference sequence). The CDR3 has 12 residues. DNA of the CDR3: TGTGCCTGGTTCGGGGGTTCCGGGGAGCTGTTTTTT. Translation: CAWFGGSGELFF.

This clone showed up just once. The chain is built from TRBV29-1 and TRBJ2-3; D ambiguous. Looked up from germline, CDR1 is SQVTM and CDR2 is ANQGSEA. V was clipped by 4 bases and J by 0 bases, with 17 bases between them. The CDR3 spans 16 residues. The CDR3 coding sequence is TGCAGCGTTGCGGGTGGGTTGGGTTTTAGCACAGATACGCAGTATTTT. Encoded protein: CSVAGGLGFSTDTQYF.

The CDR3 is CASSLLFVGYEQYF. For the CDR3, the DNA is TGTGCCAGCAGCTTGTTGTTCGTCGGCTACGAGCAGTACTTC. The V and J genes are TRBV7-2 and TRBJ2-7; the D is unclear. Trimming stripped 3 bases from V and 3 bases from J, with 12 bases between. The CDR3 totals 14 residues. Looked up from germline, CDR1 is SGHTA and CDR2 is FQGNSA.

This chain links TRBV6-5 with TRBJ1-6; D is perhaps TRBD1 (6 bases). The CDR3 runs to 14 residues. Germline CDR1 reads MNHEY; CDR2 reads SVGAGI. V was trimmed by 6 bases and J by 8 bases, leaving 14 bases between them. The CDR3 nucleotides read TGTGCCAGCAGCTCCGACAGGAACCATTCACCCCTCCACTTT. It codes for CASSSDRNHSPLHF.

The V and J genes are TRBV11-2 and TRBJ2-1, with TRBD2 as a possible D gene (5 bases). Germline lookup yields CDR1 SGHAT and CDR2 FQNNGV. The V and J ends lost 4 bases and 2 bases respectively, with 15 bases between them. The CDR3 is 16 residues long. CDR3 coding DNA: TGTGCCAGCAGCTCACGGCGGGCGCGAACCTACAATGAGCAGTTCTTC. Translating it yields CASSSRRARTYNEQFF.